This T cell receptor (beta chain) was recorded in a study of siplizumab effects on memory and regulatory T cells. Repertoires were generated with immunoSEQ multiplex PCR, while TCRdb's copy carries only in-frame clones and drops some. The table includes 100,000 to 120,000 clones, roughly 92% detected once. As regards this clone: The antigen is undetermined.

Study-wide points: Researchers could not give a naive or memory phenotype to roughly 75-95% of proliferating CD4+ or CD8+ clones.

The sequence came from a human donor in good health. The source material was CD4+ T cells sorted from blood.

As DNA, the CDR3 is TGTGCCAGTAGTCGCGACCGGGACAGGGGGGGCTACACCTTC. Its translation is CASSRDRDRGGYTF. This chain connects TRBV19 to TRBJ1-2, with 11 bases fitting TRBD1. The germline V gene encodes CDR1 LNHDA and CDR2 SQIVND (reference sequence). The CDR3 covers 14 residues. V was pared by 5 bases and J by 8 bases, with 7 bases of the junction left unmatched. The full variable domain, in which reference TRBV19 and TRBJ1-2 provide the parts outside the CDR3, is DGGITQSPKYLFRKEGQNVTLSCEQNLNHDAMYWYRQDPGQGLRLIYYSQIVNDFQKGDIAEGYSVSREKKESFPLTVTSAQKNPTAFYLCASSRDRDRGGYTFGSGTRLTVV.